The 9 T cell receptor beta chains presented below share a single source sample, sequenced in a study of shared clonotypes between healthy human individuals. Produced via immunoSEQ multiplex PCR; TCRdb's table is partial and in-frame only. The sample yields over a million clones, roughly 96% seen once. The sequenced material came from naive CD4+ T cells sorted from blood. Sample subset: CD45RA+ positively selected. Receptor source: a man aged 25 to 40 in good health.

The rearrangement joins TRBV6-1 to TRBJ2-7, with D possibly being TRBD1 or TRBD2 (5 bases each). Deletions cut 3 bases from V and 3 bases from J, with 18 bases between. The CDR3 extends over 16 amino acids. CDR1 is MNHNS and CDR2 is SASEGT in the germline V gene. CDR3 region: CASSEGRGRHYYEQYF. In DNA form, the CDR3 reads TGTGCCAGCAGTGAGGGTCGGGGCAGACACTACTACGAGCAGTACTTC.

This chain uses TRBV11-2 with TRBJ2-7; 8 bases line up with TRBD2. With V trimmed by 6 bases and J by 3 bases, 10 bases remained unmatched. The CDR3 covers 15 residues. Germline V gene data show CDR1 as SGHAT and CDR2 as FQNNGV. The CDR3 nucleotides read TGTGCCAGCAGGGGTTTAGCGGGACGGCTCTACGAGCAGTACTTC. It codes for CASRGLAGRLYEQYF.

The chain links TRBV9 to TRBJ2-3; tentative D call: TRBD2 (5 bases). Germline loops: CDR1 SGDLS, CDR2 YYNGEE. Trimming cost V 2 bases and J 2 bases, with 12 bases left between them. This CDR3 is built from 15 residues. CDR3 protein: CASSVRDNLTDTQYF. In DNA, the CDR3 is TGTGCCAGCAGCGTCCGGGATAACCTCACAGATACGCAGTATTTT.

DNA of the CDR3: TGTGCCAGCGGACGCGAGCGTAAACCGGGACTAGCGGGCTCCTACGAGCAGTACTTC. Amino acids: CASGRERKPGLAGSYEQYF. The V gene is TRBV28, the J gene TRBJ2-7; 12 bases are a match to TRBD2. In germline, CDR1 is MDHEN, CDR2 SYDVKM. CDR3 size: 19 residues. The junction had 17 bases not matched to a gene; V was cut back by 8 bases and J by 0 bases.

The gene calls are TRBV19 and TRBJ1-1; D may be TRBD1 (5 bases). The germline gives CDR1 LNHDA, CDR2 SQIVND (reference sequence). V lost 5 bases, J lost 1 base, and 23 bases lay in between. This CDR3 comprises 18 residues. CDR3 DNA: TGTGCCAGTAGTGTGAATAGACTTGGGCCAGGGAAGAACACTGAAGCTTTCTTT. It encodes CASSVNRLGPGKNTEAFF.

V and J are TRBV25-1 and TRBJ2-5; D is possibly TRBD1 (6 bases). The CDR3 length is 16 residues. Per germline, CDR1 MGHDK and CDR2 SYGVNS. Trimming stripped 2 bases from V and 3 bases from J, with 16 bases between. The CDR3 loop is CASSEGRAAGEETQYF. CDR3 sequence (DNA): TGTGCCAGCAGTGAAGGTCGTGCGGCAGGGGAAGAGACCCAGTACTTC. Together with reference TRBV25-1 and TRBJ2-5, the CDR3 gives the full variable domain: EADIYQTPRYLVIGTGKKITLECSQTMGHDKMYWYQQDPGMELHLIHYSYGVNSTEKGDLSSESTVSRIRTEHFPLTLESARPSHTSQYLCASSEGRAAGEETQYFGPGTRLLVL.

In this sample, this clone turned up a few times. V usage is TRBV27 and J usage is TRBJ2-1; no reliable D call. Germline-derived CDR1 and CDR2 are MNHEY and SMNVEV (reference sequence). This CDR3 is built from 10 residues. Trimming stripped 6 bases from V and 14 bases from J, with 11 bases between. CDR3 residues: CASRCWGKFF. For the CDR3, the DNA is TGTGCCAGCAGGTGCTGGGGTAAGTTCTTC.

CDR3 protein: CASSPKGQATEQYF. As DNA, the CDR3 is TGTGCCAGCTCACCAAAGGGACAGGCTACCGAGCAGTACTTC. The J gene is TRBJ2-7, the V gene TRBV18; 8 bases map to TRBD1. The V segment lost 2 bases and the J segment 6 bases; nucleotides outside the gene matches: 6. CDR1 and CDR2 from the germline V gene are KGHSH and LQKENI. There are 14 residues in the CDR3.

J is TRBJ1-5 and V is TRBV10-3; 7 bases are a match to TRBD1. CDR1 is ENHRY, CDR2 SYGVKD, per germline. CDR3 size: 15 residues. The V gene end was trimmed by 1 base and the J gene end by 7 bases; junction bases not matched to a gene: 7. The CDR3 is CAISELVGGDQPQHF. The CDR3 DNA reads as TGTGCCATCAGTGAGTTAGTAGGGGGCGACCAGCCCCAGCATTTT.